This T cell receptor beta chain is drawn from a study of Ad26.COV2.S vaccination and SARS-CoV-2 variants. Across the whole study: Ad26.COV2.S shots went into the muscle once or twice, 56 days apart.

Treatment: around 19 received Ad26.COV2.S at low or high dose, single or two shots; roughly 5 received placebo; per-sample allocation not given. Day 63 after the first vaccine or placebo injection was the time point for sampling. Assay used: immunoSEQ multiplex PCR; TCRdb lists only in-frame clones, some missing. The table shows 200,000 to 300,000 clones, with around nine tenths occurring only once. Trimming at V came to 6 bases and at J to 3 bases, leaving 7 bases not matched to a gene. This CDR3 has 15 amino acids. CDR1 is MDHEN and CDR2 is SYDVKM in the germline V gene. This clone was recorded only once.

Source: peripheral blood, taken in a trial of Ad26.COV2.S vaccine versus placebo. This chain links TRBV28 with TRBJ2-3; 9 positions agree with TRBD2. The TCR originated in a person aged 18-60 years who received the Ad26.COV2.S COVID-19 vaccine or a placebo. CDR3 region: CASSRPGLATDTQYF. CDR3 nucleotide sequence: TGTGCCAGCAGCCGACCGGGACTAGCTACAGATACGCAGTATTTT. The variable domain in full, with the rest retrieved from reference TRBV28 and TRBJ2-3, is DVKVTQSSRYLVKRTGEKVFLECVQDMDHENMFWYRQDPGLGLRLIYFSYDVKMKEKGDIPEGYSVSREKKERFSLILESASTNQTSMYLCASSRPGLATDTQYFGPGTRLTVL.